This T cell receptor beta chain was recovered during a study of blood T cell repertoires in COVID-19. The CDR3 covers 17 residues. Germline loops: CDR1 SGHAT, CDR2 FQNNGV. Trimming removed 4 bases from V and 3 bases from J, with 21 bases in between. The repertoire was sequenced with immunoSEQ multiplex PCR; TCRdb's copy has only in-frame clones and lacks some. The table has a few hundred thousand clones, approximately 86% seen once. The sequence was obtained from a woman aged 18-29 years with acute or convalescent COVID-19. V usage is TRBV11-2 and J usage is TRBJ1-1; D perhaps matches TRBD1 (6 bases). Sequencing input: peripheral blood. This CDR3 is CASSSPVGGPHDTEAFF. The CDR3 DNA follows: TGTGCCAGCAGCTCCCCGGTGGGGGGGCCGCACGACACTGAAGCTTTCTTT.